Following are 23 T cell receptor beta chains from one sample sequenced in a study of T cells in localized non-small cell lung cancer. The repertoire was sequenced with immunoSEQ multiplex PCR; TCRdb's copy has only in-frame clones and lacks some. Of about 77,000 clones in the sample, around nine tenths were seen once. Sequences were derived from peripheral blood, sampled before any cancer treatment. The receptors derive from a woman aged 40-70 years with stage I squamous cell lung carcinoma.

The chain uses TRBV5-4 and TRBJ1-1; D is possibly TRBD1 (5 bases). The CDR3 covers 14 residues. Germline V gene sequence: CDR1 SGHNT, CDR2 YYREEE (reference sequence). Trimming took 4 bases from V and 1 from J, leaving 11 bases between them. Here the CDR3 DNA reads TGTGCCAGCAGCCTGGACACAAAGAACACTGAAGCTTTCTTT. Translated, it gives CASSLDTKNTEAFF.

The CDR3 sequence: CASGLAVGPGRTEAFF. For the CDR3, the DNA is TGTGCTAGTGGTCTGGCGGTTGGTCCCGGACGGACTGAAGCTTTCTTT. The rearrangement joins TRBV12-5 to TRBJ1-1; D gene unclear. Germline V gene lookup returns CDR1 LGHNT and CDR2 FRNRAP. The CDR3 is made up of 16 amino acids. Trimming left V 5 bases short and J 5 bases short, with 21 bases between.

The gene calls are TRBV6-5 and TRBJ2-7; D gene ambiguous. V gave up 6 bases and J gave up 3 bases, with 18 bases separating them. The germline V gene has CDR1 MNHEY and CDR2 SVGAGI. The CDR3 totals 15 residues. The CDR3: CASSPRPILNYEQYF. The DNA for the CDR3 is TGTGCCAGCAGCCCCCGGCCAATTCTCAACTACGAGCAGTACTTC.

The chain links TRBV4-1 to TRBJ2-6; D not resolved. The CDR3 is made up of 16 amino acids. CDR1 and CDR2 from the germline V gene are MGHRA and YSYEKL. V was pared by 0 bases and J by 2 bases, with 8 bases between. CDR3 nucleotide sequence: TGCGCCAGCAGCCAAGATAGGGCAGCTGGGGCCAACGTCCTGACTTTC. Encoded protein: CASSQDRAAGANVLTF.

The rearrangement uses TRBV6-5 and TRBJ1-5, with a weak D call TRBD1 (5 bases). V lost 5 bases and J lost 3, with 11 bases in between. The CDR3 is 14 residues long. Germline CDR1 MNHEY, CDR2 SVGAGI. CDR3: CASSESRANQPQHF. CDR3 bases: TGTGCCAGCAGTGAAAGCAGGGCCAATCAGCCCCAGCATTTT.

This rearrangement joins TRBV2 to TRBJ2-7; TRBD2 is a possible D gene (6 bases). The CDR3 extends over 13 amino acids. The germline gives CDR1 SNHLY, CDR2 FYNNEI. V was trimmed by 4 bases and J by 6 bases, leaving 13 bases between them. The chain's CDR3 is CASSGTREVEQYF. The CDR3 DNA reads TGTGCCAGCAGTGGGACCAGGGAGGTCGAGCAGTACTTC.

The chain links TRBV29-1 to TRBJ1-4; 8 positions match TRBD1. The CDR3 is 13 amino acids. Trimming took 2 bases from V and 7 from J; bases not matched to a gene: 3. Germline-derived CDR1 and CDR2 are SQVTM and ANQGSEA. The CDR3, as DNA: TGCAGCGTTGAACAACAGGGGGGTGAAAAACTGTTTTTT. It specifies CSVEQQGGEKLFF.

This chain uses TRBV2 with TRBJ1-1, with D unresolved. This CDR3 is built from 15 residues. The V end was cut by 2 bases, the J end by 4 bases, with 14 bases between. Germline V gives CDR1 SNHLY, CDR2 FYNNEI. DNA for the CDR3: TGTGCCAGCAGTGAACAATCGGGGTTGGGCACTGAAGCTTTCTTT. Amino acids: CASSEQSGLGTEAFF.

This rearrangement joins TRBV29-1 to TRBJ2-1; D is ambiguous. CDR3 length: 12 amino acids. The V and J ends lost 5 bases and 2 bases respectively, with 7 bases between them. CDR1 and CDR2 from the germline V gene are SQVTM and ANQGSEA. CDR3 in amino acids: CSVTETYNEQFF. The CDR3 DNA sequence: TGCAGCGTTACGGAGACCTACAATGAGCAGTTCTTC.

The chain uses TRBV30 and TRBJ1-6, with D possibly matching TRBD1 (6 bases). CDR1 and CDR2 (germline): GTSNPN, SVGIG (reference sequence). V shed 4 bases and J shed 5 bases, with 12 bases lying between them. The CDR3 sequence is 14 residues long. The CDR3 bases are TGTGCCTGGACCCGGACAGCAAATAATTCACCCCTCCACTTT. This translates into CAWTRTANNSPLHF.

Details on this clone: Other DNA sequences within the sample encode an identical CDR3. The J gene is TRBJ2-3, the V gene TRBV5-1; the D gene is possibly TRBD1 (5 bases). V was pared by 1 base and J by 0 bases, with 9 bases between. CDR1 is SGHRS and CDR2 is YFSETQ in the germline V gene. This CDR3 contains 15 residues. DNA for the CDR3: TGCGCCAGCAGCTTGACAGGTACAAGCACAGATACGCAGTATTTT. Translating gives CASSLTGTSTDTQYF. Complete variable domain (other parts from reference TRBV5-1 and TRBJ2-3): KAGVTQTPRYLIKTRGQQVTLSCSPISGHRSVSWYQQTPGQGLQFLFEYFSETQRNKGNFPGRFSGRQFSNSRSEMNVSTLELGDSALYLCASSLTGTSTDTQYFGPGTRLTVL.

The chain uses TRBV2 and TRBJ1-4; tentatively, D is TRBD1 (5 bases). The CDR3 length is 14 residues. Looked up from germline, CDR1 is SNHLY and CDR2 is FYNNEI. V was clipped by 6 bases and J by 8 bases, with 16 bases between them. DNA of the CDR3: TGTGCCAGCAGCACCCCAGGGCCGCAAGAAAAACTGTTTTTT. The encoded protein is CASSTPGPQEKLFF.

This chain joins TRBV2 and TRBJ1-4; D gene uncertain. Trimming removed 3 bases at V and 11 bases at J, with 7 bases between. The CDR3 length is 11 residues. Germline-derived CDR1 and CDR2 are SNHLY and FYNNEI. CDR3 sequence reads: CASSEVSKLFF. DNA for the CDR3: TGTGCCAGCAGTGAGGTGTCGAAACTGTTTTTT.

The chain links TRBV29-1 to TRBJ2-2; D possibly matches TRBD1 or TRBD2 (7 bases each). V was trimmed by 5 bases and J by 5 bases, leaving 12 bases between them. In germline, CDR1 is SQVTM, CDR2 ANQGSEA. The CDR3 spans 13 residues. The CDR3 DNA reads TGCAGCGTTCGCAGGGGGGGTACCGGGGAGCTGTTTTTT. Amino acid sequence: CSVRRGGTGELFF.

The genes are TRBV10-1 and TRBJ2-7; D is unclear. The CDR3 length is 14 residues. Germline V gene sequence: CDR1 WNHNN, CDR2 SYGVQD (reference sequence). Trimming left V 1 base short and J 3 bases short, with 10 bases between. The CDR3 nucleotides are TGCGCCAGCAGTGAGTACCCAACAGACTACGAGCAGTACTTC. This encodes CASSEYPTDYEQYF.

CDR3 in amino acids: CASSSNQDGELFF. CDR3 in DNA: TGTGCCAGCAGCTCGAACCAGGACGGGGAGCTGTTTTTT. The V call is TRBV7-3, the J call TRBJ2-2, with D unresolved. The CDR3 sequence is 13 residues long. With 4 bases removed from V and 7 bases from J, the gap between germline ends came to 10 bases. Germline assignment: CDR1 SGHTA and CDR2 FQGTGA.

The chain recombines TRBV10-3 with TRBJ2-4; tentatively, D is TRBD1 (5 bases). The CDR3 runs 15 residues. Germline assignment: CDR1 ENHRY and CDR2 SYGVKD. V was pared by 2 bases and J by 0 bases, with 8 bases between. The CDR3 spells CAISEGAIAKNIQYF. The CDR3 DNA follows: TGTGCCATCAGTGAGGGGGCCATAGCCAAAAACATTCAGTACTTC.

The chain carries TRBV6-1 and TRBJ1-1; perhaps TRBD1 as D (5 bases). The CDR3 contains 14 residues. The germline V gene encodes CDR1 MNHNS and CDR2 SASEGT. The V and J ends lost 6 bases and 0 bases respectively, with 11 bases between them. CDR3 sequence (DNA): TGTGCCAGCAGGGCAGGGAATATGAACACTGAAGCTTTCTTT. It yields the protein CASRAGNMNTEAFF.

The DNA for the CDR3 is TGCGCCAGCAGCTTGGAGGTCAGGGGGCTCGATGGCTACACCTTC. Translating it yields CASSLEVRGLDGYTF. This chain joins TRBV5-1 and TRBJ1-2; 8 nucleotides agree with TRBD1. The CDR3 runs to 15 residues. V shed 0 bases and J 6 bases; nucleotides not matched to a gene: 7. CDR1 SGHRS and CDR2 YFSETQ come from the germline V gene.

The chain uses TRBV15 and TRBJ2-1; D may be TRBD1 (5 bases). CDR3 length: 16 amino acids. Germline CDR1 is LNHNV and CDR2 is YYDKDF (reference sequence). V lost 0 bases and J lost 0, with 9 bases in between. The CDR3 DNA is TGTGCCACCAGCAGAGATAGGGGTAGCTCCTACAATGAGCAGTTCTTC. Amino acid sequence: CATSRDRGSSYNEQFF.

This clone was recorded a few times. The chain employs TRBV10-3 and TRBJ1-4; 7 nucleotides agree with TRBD1. Germline V CDR1 and CDR2: ENHRY, SYGVKD. Trimming removed 3 bases from V and 7 bases from J; junction bases left unmatched: 5. The CDR3 sequence is 14 residues long. CDR3 residues: CAISEGTVGEKLFF. The CDR3 DNA reads TGTGCCATCAGTGAAGGGACAGTTGGTGAAAAACTGTTTTTT.

The J gene is TRBJ2-7, the V gene TRBV5-1, with D perhaps being TRBD1 or TRBD2 (7 bases each). Trimming removed 0 bases from V and 1 base from J, with 14 bases in between. CDR1 is SGHRS and CDR2 is YFSETQ in the germline V gene. CDR3 length equals 16 residues. CDR3 sequence reads: CASSLGPGGVSYEQYF. The CDR3 bases are TGCGCCAGCAGCTTGGGACCAGGGGGGGTTTCCTACGAGCAGTACTTC.

The chain employs TRBV30 and TRBJ1-6, with 8 bases lining up with TRBD1. CDR3 length equals 15 residues. J lost 8 bases, V lost 2 bases, and 8 bases had no gene match. Germline lookup yields CDR1 GTSNPN and CDR2 SVGIG (reference sequence). The CDR3 coding sequence is TGTGCCTGGAGTCCAAATACAGGGGGGGATTCACCCCTCCACTTT. Translating it yields CAWSPNTGGDSPLHF.